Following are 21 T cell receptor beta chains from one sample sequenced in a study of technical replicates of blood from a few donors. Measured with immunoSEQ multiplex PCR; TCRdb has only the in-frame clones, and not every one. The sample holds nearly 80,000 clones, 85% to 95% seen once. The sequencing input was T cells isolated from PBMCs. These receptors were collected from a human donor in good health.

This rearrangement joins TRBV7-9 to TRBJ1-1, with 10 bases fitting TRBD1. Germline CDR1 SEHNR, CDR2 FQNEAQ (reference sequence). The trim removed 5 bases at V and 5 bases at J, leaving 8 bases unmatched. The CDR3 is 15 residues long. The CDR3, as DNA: TGTGCCAGCAGCACCCCGACAGGGGGCAAGACTGAAGCTTTCTTT. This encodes CASSTPTGGKTEAFF.

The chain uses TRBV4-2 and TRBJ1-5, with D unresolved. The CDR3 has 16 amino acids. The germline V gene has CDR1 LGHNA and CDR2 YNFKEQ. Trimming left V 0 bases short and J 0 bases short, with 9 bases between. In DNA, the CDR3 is TGTGCCAGCAGCCAAGATTCCTTCTATAGCAATCAGCCCCAGCATTTT. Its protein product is CASSQDSFYSNQPQHF.

The CDR3 is CASSLVREYTEAFF. The DNA of the CDR3 is TGTGCCAGCAGCTTAGTGCGGGAATACACTGAAGCTTTCTTT. This chain uses TRBV7-2 with TRBJ1-1, with D unresolved. Deletions cut 1 base from V and 3 bases from J, with 9 bases between. CDR1 SGHTA and CDR2 FQGNSA come from the germline V gene. The CDR3 contains 14 residues.

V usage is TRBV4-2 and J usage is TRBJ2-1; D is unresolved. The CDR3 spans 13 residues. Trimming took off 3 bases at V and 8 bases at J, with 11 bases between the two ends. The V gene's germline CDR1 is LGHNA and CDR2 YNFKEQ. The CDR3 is CASSQESLHEQFF. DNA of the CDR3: TGTGCCAGCAGCCAGGAGAGTCTTCATGAGCAGTTCTTC.

The CDR3 bases are TGTGCCTGGAGTAGGGTGGGAGCTAATGAAAAACTGTTTTTT. This translates into CAWSRVGANEKLFF. This rearrangement joins TRBV30 to TRBJ1-4; D is unresolved. With 2 bases removed from V and 3 bases from J, the gap between germline ends came to 10 bases. The germline CDR1 and CDR2 sequences are GTSNPN and SVGIG (reference sequence). This CDR3 region has 14 residues.

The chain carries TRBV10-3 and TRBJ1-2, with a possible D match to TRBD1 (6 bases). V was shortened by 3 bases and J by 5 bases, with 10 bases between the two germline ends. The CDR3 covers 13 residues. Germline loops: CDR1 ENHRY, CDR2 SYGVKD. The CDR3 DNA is TGTGCCATCAGTGAAGGACAGAGGTATGGCTACACCTTC. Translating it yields CAISEGQRYGYTF.

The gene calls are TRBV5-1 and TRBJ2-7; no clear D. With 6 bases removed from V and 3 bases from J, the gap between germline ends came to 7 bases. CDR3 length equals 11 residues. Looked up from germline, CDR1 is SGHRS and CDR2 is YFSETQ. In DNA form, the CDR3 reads TGCGCCAGCACAAACAGCTACGAGCAGTACTTC. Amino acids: CASTNSYEQYF.

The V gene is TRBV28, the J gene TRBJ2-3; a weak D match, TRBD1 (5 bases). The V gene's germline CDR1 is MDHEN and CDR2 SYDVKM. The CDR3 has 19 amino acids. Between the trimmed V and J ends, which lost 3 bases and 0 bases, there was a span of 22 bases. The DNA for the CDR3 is TGTGCCAGCAGTTTCGTGGCAGGGTCCATCACATCAAGCACAGATACGCAGTATTTT. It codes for CASSFVAGSITSSTDTQYF.

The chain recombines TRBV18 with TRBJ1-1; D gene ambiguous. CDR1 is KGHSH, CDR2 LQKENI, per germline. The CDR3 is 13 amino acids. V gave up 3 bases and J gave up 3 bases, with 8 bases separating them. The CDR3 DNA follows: TGTGCCAGCTCACCGGGAGGCCACACTGAAGCTTTCTTT. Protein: CASSPGGHTEAFF.

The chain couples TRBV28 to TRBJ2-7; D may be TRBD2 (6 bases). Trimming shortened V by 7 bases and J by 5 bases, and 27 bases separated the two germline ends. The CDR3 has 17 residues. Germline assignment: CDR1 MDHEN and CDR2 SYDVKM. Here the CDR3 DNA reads TGTGCCAGCACCCTCGCCGTGGAGGGCGAATATTTTAACGAGCAGTACTTC. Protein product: CASTLAVEGEYFNEQYF.

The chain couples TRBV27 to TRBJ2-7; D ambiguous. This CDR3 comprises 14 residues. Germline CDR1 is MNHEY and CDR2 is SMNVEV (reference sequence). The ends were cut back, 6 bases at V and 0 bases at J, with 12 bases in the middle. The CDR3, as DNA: TGTGCCAGCAGCTACGGGTTTAGCTCCTACGAGCAGTACTTC. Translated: CASSYGFSSYEQYF.

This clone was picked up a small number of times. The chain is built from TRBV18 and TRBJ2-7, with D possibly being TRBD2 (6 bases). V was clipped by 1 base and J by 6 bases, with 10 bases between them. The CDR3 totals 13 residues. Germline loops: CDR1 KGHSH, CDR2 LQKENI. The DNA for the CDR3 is TGTGCCAGCTCACCACAGGGCGGGACCGAGCAGTACTTC. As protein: CASSPQGGTEQYF.

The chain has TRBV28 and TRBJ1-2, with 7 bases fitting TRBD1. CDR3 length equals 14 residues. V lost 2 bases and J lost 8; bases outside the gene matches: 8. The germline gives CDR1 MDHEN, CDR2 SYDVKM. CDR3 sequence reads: CASSLPGQDVGYTF. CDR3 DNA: TGTGCCAGCAGTTTACCCGGACAGGATGTAGGCTACACCTTC.

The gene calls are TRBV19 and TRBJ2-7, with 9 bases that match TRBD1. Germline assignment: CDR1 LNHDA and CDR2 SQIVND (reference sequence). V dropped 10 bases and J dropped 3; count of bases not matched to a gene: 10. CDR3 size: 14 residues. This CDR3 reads CATTPGDRDYEQYF. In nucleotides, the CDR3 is TGTGCCACCACGCCGGGGGACAGGGACTACGAGCAGTACTTC.

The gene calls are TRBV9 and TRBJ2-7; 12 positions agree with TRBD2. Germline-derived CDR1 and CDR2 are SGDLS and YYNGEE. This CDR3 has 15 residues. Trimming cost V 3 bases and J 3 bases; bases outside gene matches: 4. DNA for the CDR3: TGTGCCAGCAGCGGGACTAGCGGGACTCGCTACGAGCAGTACTTC. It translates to CASSGTSGTRYEQYF.

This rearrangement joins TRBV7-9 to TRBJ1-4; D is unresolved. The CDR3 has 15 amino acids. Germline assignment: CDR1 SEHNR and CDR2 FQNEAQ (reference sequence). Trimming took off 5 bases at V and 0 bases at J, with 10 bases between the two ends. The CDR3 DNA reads TGTGCCAGCAGCCGAGGGAGGGCAACTAATGAAAAACTGTTTTTT. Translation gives CASSRGRATNEKLFF.

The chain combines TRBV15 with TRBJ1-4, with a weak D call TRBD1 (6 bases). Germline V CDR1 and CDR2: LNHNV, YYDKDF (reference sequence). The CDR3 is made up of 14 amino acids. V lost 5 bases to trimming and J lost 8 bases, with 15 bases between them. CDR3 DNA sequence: TGTGCCACCAGCGTAGCCGGGACACTAGAAAAACTGTTTTTT. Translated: CATSVAGTLEKLFF.

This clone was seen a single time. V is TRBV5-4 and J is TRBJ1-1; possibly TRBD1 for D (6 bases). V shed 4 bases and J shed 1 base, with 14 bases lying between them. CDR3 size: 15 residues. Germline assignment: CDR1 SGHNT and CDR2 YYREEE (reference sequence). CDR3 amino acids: CASSPQGLGNTEAFF. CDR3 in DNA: TGTGCCAGCAGCCCGCAGGGGCTTGGGAACACTGAAGCTTTCTTT.

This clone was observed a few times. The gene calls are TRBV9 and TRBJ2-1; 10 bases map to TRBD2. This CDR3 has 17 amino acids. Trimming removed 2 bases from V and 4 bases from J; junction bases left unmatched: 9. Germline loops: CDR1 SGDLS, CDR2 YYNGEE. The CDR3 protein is CASSVSSGRPLYNEQFF. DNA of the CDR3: TGTGCCAGCAGCGTGTCTAGCGGGAGACCTCTTTACAATGAGCAGTTCTTC. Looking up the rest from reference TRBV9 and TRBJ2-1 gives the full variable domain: DSGVTQTPKHLITATGQRVTLRCSPRSGDLSVYWYQQSLDQGLQFLIQYYNGEERAKGNILERFSAQQFPDLHSELNLSSLELGDSALYFCASSVSSGRPLYNEQFFGPGTRLTVL.

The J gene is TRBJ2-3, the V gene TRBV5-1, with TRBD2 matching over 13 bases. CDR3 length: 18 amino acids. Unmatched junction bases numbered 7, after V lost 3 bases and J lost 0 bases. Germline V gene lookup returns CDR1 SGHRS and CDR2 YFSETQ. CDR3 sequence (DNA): TGCGCCAGCAGCTCCTCCGGGACTAGCGGGGCAAGCACAGATACGCAGTATTTT. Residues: CASSSSGTSGASTDTQYF.

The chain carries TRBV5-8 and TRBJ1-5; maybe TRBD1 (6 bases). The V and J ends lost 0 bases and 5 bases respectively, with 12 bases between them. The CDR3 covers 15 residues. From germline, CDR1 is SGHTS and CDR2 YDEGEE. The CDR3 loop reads CASSLAGDRDQPQHF. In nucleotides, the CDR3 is TGTGCCAGCAGCTTGGCAGGGGATAGGGATCAGCCCCAGCATTTT. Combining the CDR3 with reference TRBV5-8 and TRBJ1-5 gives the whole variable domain EAGVTQSPTHLIKTRGQQATLRCSPISGHTSVYWYQQALGLGLQFLLWYDEGEERNRGNFPPRFSGRQFPNYSSELNVNALELEDSALYLCASSLAGDRDQPQHFGDGTRLSIL.